This TCR beta chain was captured by sequencing in a study of blood T cell repertoires in COVID-19. The CDR3 runs to 14 residues. In germline, CDR1 is LNHDA, CDR2 SQIVND (reference sequence). V dropped 6 bases and J dropped 4 bases, with 15 bases sitting between them. Clones were read by immunoSEQ multiplex PCR, and TCRdb kept only the in-frame ones, dropping some. The table includes 270,000 or so clones, about 85% detected once. This rearrangement joins TRBV19 to TRBJ1-2; D remains ambiguous. This clonotype originated in a woman aged 45-59 years who had been exposed to COVID-19. The sequencing input was PBMCs or T cells enriched from blood (not recorded which). DNA of the CDR3: TGTGCCAGTAGAGAGACTCCTTTTCCCTATGGCTACACCTTC. Translated: CASRETPFPYGYTF.